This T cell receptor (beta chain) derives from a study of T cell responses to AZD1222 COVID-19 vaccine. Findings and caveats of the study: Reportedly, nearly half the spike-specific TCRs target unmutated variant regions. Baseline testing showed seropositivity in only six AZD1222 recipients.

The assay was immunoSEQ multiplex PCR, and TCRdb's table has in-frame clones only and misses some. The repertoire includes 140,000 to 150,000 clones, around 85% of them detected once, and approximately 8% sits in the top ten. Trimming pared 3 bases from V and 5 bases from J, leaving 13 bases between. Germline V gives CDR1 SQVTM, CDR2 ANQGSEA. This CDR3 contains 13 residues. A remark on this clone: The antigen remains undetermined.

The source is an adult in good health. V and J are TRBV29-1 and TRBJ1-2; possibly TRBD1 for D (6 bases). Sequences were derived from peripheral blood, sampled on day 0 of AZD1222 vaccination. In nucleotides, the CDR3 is TGCAGCGTTGAGGTGCAGGGGCAATATGGCTACACCTTC. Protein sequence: CSVEVQGQYGYTF.